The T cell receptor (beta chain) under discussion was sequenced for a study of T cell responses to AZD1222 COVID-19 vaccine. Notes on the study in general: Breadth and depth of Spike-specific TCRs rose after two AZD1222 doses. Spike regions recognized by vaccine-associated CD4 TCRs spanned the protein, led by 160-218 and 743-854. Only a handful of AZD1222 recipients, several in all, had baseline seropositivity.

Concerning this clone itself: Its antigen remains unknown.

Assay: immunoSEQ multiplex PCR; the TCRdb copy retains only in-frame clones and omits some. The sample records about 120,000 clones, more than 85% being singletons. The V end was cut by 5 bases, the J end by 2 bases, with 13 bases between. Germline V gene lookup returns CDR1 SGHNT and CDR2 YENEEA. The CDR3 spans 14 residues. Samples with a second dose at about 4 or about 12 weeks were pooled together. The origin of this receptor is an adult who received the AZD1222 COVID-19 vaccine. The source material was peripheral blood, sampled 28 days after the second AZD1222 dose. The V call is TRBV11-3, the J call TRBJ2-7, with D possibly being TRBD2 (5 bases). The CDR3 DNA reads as TGTGCCAGCAGCCCGTCGGAGGCCCCCTACGAGCAGTACTTC. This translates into CASSPSEAPYEQYF.